The 15 T cell receptor beta chains reported below all come from one sample, sequenced in a study of blood T cell repertoires in COVID-19. Assay: immunoSEQ multiplex PCR; the TCRdb copy retains only in-frame clones and omits some. Of hundreds of thousands of clones listed, just over 85% are singletons. The sequencing input was peripheral blood. These TCRs come from a woman aged 25 to 39 with active or convalescent COVID-19.

The chain couples TRBV5-1 to TRBJ1-2; D remains ambiguous. The germline V and J ends were trimmed by 0 bases and 3 bases, with 12 bases remaining between them. The length of the CDR3 is 15 residues. The germline V gene encodes CDR1 SGHRS and CDR2 YFSETQ. DNA of the CDR3: TGCGCCAGCAGCTTGGGTACAGACGACGACTATGGCTACACCTTC. Its translation is CASSLGTDDDYGYTF.

This chain joins TRBV10-3 and TRBJ2-7, with D tentatively TRBD1 (6 bases). V shed 2 bases and J shed 3 bases, with 8 bases lying between them. The CDR3 sequence is 13 residues long. Germline V gene lookup returns CDR1 ENHRY and CDR2 SYGVKD. CDR3 DNA: TGTGCCATCAGTGAGGACAGGCGCTACGAGCAGTACTTC. Its translation is CAISEDRRYEQYF.

This clone was detected once. Written as DNA, the CDR3 is TGTGCCAGCAGCTGGGCCTCTGGGGCCAACGTCCTGACTTTC. As protein: CASSWASGANVLTF. This chain joins TRBV7-8 and TRBJ2-6; D remains unclear. CDR3 length: 14 amino acids. The germline V and J ends were trimmed by 4 bases and 0 bases, with 4 bases remaining between them. Germline V CDR1 and CDR2: SGHVS, FQNEAQ.

This clone was detected once. This chain joins TRBV5-5 and TRBJ2-7, with 12 bases fitting TRBD2. Unmatched junction bases numbered 1, after V lost 1 base and J lost 2 bases. Germline CDR1 is SGHKS and CDR2 is YYEKEE (reference sequence). This CDR3 spans 15 amino acids. The CDR3: CASSLTSGGTYEQYF. The CDR3 nucleotides read TGTGCCAGCAGCTTGACTAGCGGGGGGACCTACGAGCAGTACTTC.

The V and J genes are TRBV5-6 and TRBJ1-4, with 8 positions matching TRBD1. CDR3 size: 12 residues. V was clipped by 4 bases and J by 10 bases; unmatched bases: 3. CDR1 is SGHDT and CDR2 is YYEEEE in the germline V gene. In DNA, the CDR3 is TGTGCCAGCAGCGAACAGGGGGTAAAACTGTTTTTT. This encodes CASSEQGVKLFF. The whole variable domain, remainder taken from reference TRBV5-6 and TRBJ1-4, is DAGVTQSPTHLIKTRGQQVTLRCSPKSGHDTVSWYQQALGQGPQFIFQYYEEEERQRGNFPDRFSGHQFPNYSSELNVNALLLGDSALYLCASSEQGVKLFFGSGTQLSVL.

The CDR3 coding sequence is TGTGCCAGCAGGACGGACTTGACAGATACGCAGTATTTT. Translating gives CASRTDLTDTQYF. The chain is built from TRBV6-5 and TRBJ2-3, with D possibly matching TRBD2 (5 bases). V was cut by 6 bases and J by 3 bases, with 10 bases left in between. From germline, CDR1 is MNHEY and CDR2 SVGAGI. The CDR3 extends over 13 amino acids.

This sequence joins TRBV6-5 and TRBJ2-4; D remains ambiguous. The CDR3 runs 13 residues. Looked up from germline, CDR1 is MNHEY and CDR2 is SVGAGI. V lost 5 bases and J 11 bases, leaving 16 bases between the germline ends. CDR3: CASSPSAGGVQYF. CDR3 sequence (DNA): TGTGCCAGCAGTCCATCGGCCGGCGGAGTTCAGTACTTC.

The chain employs TRBV9 and TRBJ2-5; D may be TRBD1 (5 bases). Between the trimmed V and J ends, which lost 3 bases and 1 base, there was a span of 10 bases. The germline V gene encodes CDR1 SGDLS and CDR2 YYNGEE. This CDR3 comprises 14 residues. In DNA, the CDR3 is TGTGCCAGCAGCGCCAGGGATTTCCAAGAGACCCAGTACTTC. Protein: CASSARDFQETQYF.

V usage is TRBV3-1 (or the pseudogene TRBV3-2) and J usage is TRBJ2-7; maybe TRBD2 (6 bases). V shed 4 bases and J shed 3 bases, with 16 bases lying between them. Germline V gene data show CDR1 as LGHDT and CDR2 as YNNKEL (reference sequence). This CDR3 has 15 amino acids. CDR3 DNA sequence: TGTGCCAGCAGCCCCCTGGGACTTACGGACTACGAGCAGTACTTC. Its translation: CASSPLGLTDYEQYF.

The J gene is TRBJ1-4, the V gene TRBV7-4; TRBD1 might be the D (5 bases). V lost 5 bases to trimming and J lost 0 bases, with 16 bases between them. CDR1 and CDR2 (germline): SGHVT, SQSDAQ. The length of the CDR3 is 17 residues. The CDR3 bases are TGTGCCAGCAGCCCTCACCAGGGTAGGCCAACTAATGAAAAACTGTTTTTT. Its protein product is CASSPHQGRPTNEKLFF. Supplemented by reference TRBV7-4 and TRBJ1-4, the full variable domain reads GAGVSQSPRYKVAKRGRDVALRCDSISGHVTLYWYRQTLGQGSEVLTYSQSDAQRDKSGRPSGRFSAERPERSVSTLKIQRTEQGDSAVYLCASSPHQGRPTNEKLFFGSGTQLSVL.

The gene calls are TRBV5-4 and TRBJ1-2; TRBD1 matches at 9 bases. CDR3 length: 13 amino acids. CDR1 is SGHNT, CDR2 YYREEE, per germline (reference sequence). With V trimmed by 5 bases and J by 8 bases, 7 bases remained unmatched. CDR3 in DNA: TGTGCCAGCAGGGGACAGGGCCCCTTCGGCTACACCTTC. The encoded protein is CASRGQGPFGYTF.

This rearrangement joins TRBV19 to TRBJ1-5; D unclear. Germline values: CDR1 LNHDA, CDR2 SQIVND (reference sequence). V was cut by 5 bases and J by 0 bases, with 14 bases left in between. CDR3 length equals 16 residues. CDR3 loop: CASSRDGRGSNQPQHF. In nucleotides, the CDR3 is TGTGCCAGTAGTCGAGACGGACGGGGTAGCAATCAGCCCCAGCATTTT.

V and J are TRBV5-6 and TRBJ1-4, with a possible D match to TRBD1 (5 bases). Per germline, CDR1 SGHDT and CDR2 YYEEEE. The CDR3 contains 14 residues. V dropped 4 bases and J dropped 4 bases, with 11 bases sitting between them. For the CDR3, the DNA is TGTGCCAGCAGCCCGGGGGGGATTAATGAAAAACTGTTTTTT. Translating gives CASSPGGINEKLFF. The entire variable domain, with the rest obtained from reference TRBV5-6 and TRBJ1-4, is as follows: DAGVTQSPTHLIKTRGQQVTLRCSPKSGHDTVSWYQQALGQGPQFIFQYYEEEERQRGNFPDRFSGHQFPNYSSELNVNALLLGDSALYLCASSPGGINEKLFFGSGTQLSVL.

This clone was observed at least ten times. V usage is TRBV27 and J usage is TRBJ1-5, with TRBD1 as a possible D gene (5 bases). The CDR3 consists of 15 residues. Trimming removed 10 bases from V and 4 bases from J, with 20 bases in between. Germline V gene lookup returns CDR1 MNHEY and CDR2 SMNVEV (reference sequence). CDR3 residues: CATRSAGGGNQPQHF. The CDR3 nucleotides read TGTGCCACCCGCTCGGCGGGGGGAGGGAATCAGCCCCAGCATTTT.

The chain is built from TRBV6-5 and TRBJ2-1, with 9 bases that match TRBD2. The CDR3 is 16 amino acids. CDR1 and CDR2 (germline): MNHEY, SVGAGI. V was clipped by 0 bases and J by 7 bases; unmatched bases: 7. The CDR3 here is CASSYSGGGALNEQFF. CDR3 DNA: TGTGCCAGCAGTTACTCCGGCGGGGGGGCGTTAAATGAGCAGTTCTTC.